This T cell receptor (beta chain) was documented in a study of shared T cell receptors in the human thymus. Generated by immunoSEQ multiplex PCR, the TCRdb table keeps only in-frame clones and is missing some. The data show approximately 730,000 clones, 80% to 90% seen once. The CDR3 length is 15 residues. V lost 2 bases, J lost 13 bases, and 18 bases lay in between. Per germline, CDR1 SGHTA and CDR2 FQGNSA. These data also featured in a second study, about human thymus T cells.

This receptor was taken from a girl younger than two with a congenital heart defect. The chain has TRBV7-2 and TRBJ1-6, with D hard to call. Sequencing used thymocytes. CDR3 in DNA: TGTGCCAGCAGCTTAAGACCCCCGCGGAGCTCGCCCCTCCACTTT. Translating gives CASSLRPPRSSPLHF.